The 14 T cell receptor beta chains below come from one sample, sequenced in a study of T cell changes during pregnancy in multiple sclerosis. The data were produced by immunoSEQ multiplex PCR, yet TCRdb's version contains in-frame clones alone and is incomplete. The table shows 50,000 to 55,000 clones, with 92% occurring only once. The source material was CD4+ T cells from peripheral blood mononuclear cells, sampled after pregnancy. The receptors derive from a female donor with multiple sclerosis, enrolled in a pregnancy study.

This clone has just one count. V usage is TRBV6-5 and J usage is TRBJ1-5; 8 nucleotides align to TRBD1. CDR1 is MNHEY and CDR2 is SVGAGI in the germline V gene. With 5 bases clipped from V and 6 bases from J, the junction kept 3 bases outside the gene matches. This CDR3 is 13 amino acids long. The CDR3 region has the DNA TGTGCCAGCAGTGAAGACAGGGGTCAGCCCCAGCATTTT. It translates to CASSEDRGQPQHF.

V is TRBV11-2 and J is TRBJ1-2; TRBD1 aligns across 7 bases. The CDR3 extends over 16 amino acids. V shed 6 bases, J shed 4 bases, and the junction held 14 bases outside the gene matches. From germline, CDR1 is SGHAT and CDR2 FQNNGV. The CDR3 spells CASRQLRQGKTYGYTF. For the CDR3, the DNA is TGTGCCAGCAGACAACTACGACAGGGTAAAACCTATGGCTACACCTTC.

This clone was counted a single time. V gene TRBV5-1 combines with J gene TRBJ1-1; D unclear. The CDR3 covers 13 residues. Germline V gene sequence: CDR1 SGHRS, CDR2 YFSETQ. The V and J ends lost 4 bases and 6 bases respectively, with 13 bases between them. Here the CDR3 reads CASSRGDFPEAFF. DNA for the CDR3: TGCGCCAGCAGCCGCGGGGATTTCCCTGAAGCTTTCTTT.

Only a few counts were recorded for this clone. The chain links TRBV27 to TRBJ2-2; D possibly corresponds to TRBD1 (6 bases). CDR1 is MNHEY, CDR2 SMNVEV, per germline (reference sequence). V was cut by 7 bases and J by 2 bases, with 11 bases left in between. The CDR3 extends over 14 amino acids. This CDR3 is CASTQGTNTGELFF. CDR3 nucleotides: TGTGCCAGCACCCAGGGGACCAACACCGGGGAGCTGTTTTTT.

The chain carries TRBV27 and TRBJ2-2; 13 positions agree with TRBD2. The V and J ends lost 3 bases and 9 bases, in that order; junction bases with no gene match: 7. The CDR3 runs 16 residues. The germline V gene encodes CDR1 MNHEY and CDR2 SMNVEV (reference sequence). The CDR3 spells CASSFLTSGRARELFF. CDR3 DNA: TGTGCCAGCAGTTTTTTAACTAGCGGGAGGGCCAGGGAGCTGTTTTTT.

The chain recombines TRBV5-4 with TRBJ2-3; 13 bases agree with TRBD2. After removal of 4 bases from V and 6 bases from J, the junction contained 5 bases not matched to a gene. This CDR3 has 15 residues. Per the germline V gene, CDR1 is SGHNT and CDR2 is YYREEE (reference sequence). CDR3 in amino acids: CASSLRTSGSDTQYF. The CDR3 DNA is TGTGCCAGCAGCCTAAGGACTAGCGGGAGTGATACGCAGTATTTT.

The chain recombines TRBV28 with TRBJ2-7, with 9 bases aligning to TRBD1. The CDR3 is made up of 15 amino acids. CDR1 is MDHEN, CDR2 SYDVKM, per germline. Trimming at V came to 4 bases and at J to 1 base, leaving 5 bases not matched to a gene. The CDR3 reads CASSWGGTGSYEQYF. The CDR3 DNA reads TGTGCCAGCAGTTGGGGCGGGACAGGGTCCTACGAGCAGTACTTC.

This rearrangement joins TRBV7-9 to TRBJ2-3, with 11 bases identical to TRBD2. This CDR3 has 15 amino acids. Germline V gene sequence: CDR1 SEHNR, CDR2 FQNEAQ (reference sequence). J lost 2 bases, V lost 5 bases, and 3 bases had no gene match. CDR3 protein: CASSPGLAVTDTQYF. In nucleotides, the CDR3 is TGTGCCAGCAGCCCGGGACTAGCGGTCACAGATACGCAGTATTTT.

This chain connects TRBV5-6 to TRBJ2-2; 11 bases align to TRBD2. This CDR3 is 19 amino acids long. The germline V gene encodes CDR1 SGHDT and CDR2 YYEEEE. J gave up 4 bases and V 4 bases, and 15 bases lay outside the gene matches. The CDR3 sequence is CASSQIGGPGLAGTGELFF. The CDR3 DNA reads as TGTGCCAGCAGCCAAATTGGAGGGCCCGGACTAGCGGGCACCGGGGAGCTGTTTTTT. Full variable domain (remainder filled in from reference TRBV5-6 and TRBJ2-2): DAGVTQSPTHLIKTRGQQVTLRCSPKSGHDTVSWYQQALGQGPQFIFQYYEEEERQRGNFPDRFSGHQFPNYSSELNVNALLLGDSALYLCASSQIGGPGLAGTGELFFGEGSRLTVL.

The rearrangement uses TRBV27 and TRBJ2-7; 8 nucleotides agree with TRBD2. The CDR3 is 13 residues long. Germline trimming cut 5 bases from V and 3 bases from J; bases unmatched to any gene: 3. Germline assignment: CDR1 MNHEY and CDR2 SMNVEV (reference sequence). CDR3 coding DNA: TGTGCCAGCAGTGGGCTAGCGGGCTACGAGCAGTACTTC. It translates to CASSGLAGYEQYF.

The chain is built from TRBV7-9 and TRBJ1-2; TRBD1 matches 9 bases. CDR3 length: 16 residues. V gave up 5 bases and J gave up 4 bases; unmatched junction bases: 11. CDR1 and CDR2 from the germline V gene are SEHNR and FQNEAQ (reference sequence). The CDR3 DNA reads as TGTGCCAGCAGCCCCGCCGGGACAGGGCGACTCTATGGCTACACCTTC. Its protein is CASSPAGTGRLYGYTF.

The rearrangement joins TRBV7-9 to TRBJ2-1; TRBD2 agrees at 10 bases. Germline CDR1 SEHNR, CDR2 FQNEAQ (reference sequence). This CDR3 comprises 17 residues. V lost 1 base, J lost 8 bases, and 11 bases stayed unmatched. The CDR3 DNA reads TGTGCCAGCAGCTTAGGGATAAAGCGGGAGGGCCCCGATGAGCAGTTCTTC. This gives the protein CASSLGIKREGPDEQFF.

V and J are TRBV28 and TRBJ2-1, with D possibly TRBD1 on 6 matching bases. This CDR3 contains 14 residues. V shed 4 bases and J shed 2 bases, with 9 bases lying between them. Germline V CDR1 and CDR2: MDHEN, SYDVKM. CDR3 DNA sequence: TGTGCCAGCAGTTGGCAGGGGCCCTACAATGAGCAGTTCTTC. Amino acid sequence: CASSWQGPYNEQFF.

V gene TRBV28 combines with J gene TRBJ2-3, with D possibly TRBD2 on 6 matching bases. Between the trimmed V and J ends, which lost 8 bases and 5 bases, there was a span of 14 bases. This CDR3 comprises 13 residues. Germline CDR1 and CDR2: MDHEN and SYDVKM. CDR3 sequence reads: CASLRTIVDTQYF. CDR3 DNA sequence: TGTGCCAGCCTTCGGACTATCGTAGATACGCAGTATTTT.